These 22 T cell receptor beta chains share one sample of origin, sequenced in a study of T cell repertoires in cytomegalovirus infection. TCRdb re-derived calls from the reads in MiXCR, one entry per CDR3 protein. The sample lists 250,000 to 300,000 distinct CDR3 sequences; about a sixth were seen once. The specimen sequenced was CD8+ T cells from PBMCs. The source of these receptors is a human donor in good health (CMV status not recorded). Some clones in this sample may be carry-over from other donors' samples.

This clonotype occurred a few times. This rearrangement joins TRBV12-3 or TRBV12-4 to TRBJ1-1; TRBD1 agrees at 7 bases. Losses at the gene ends were 8 bases for V and 4 bases for J; bases not matched to a gene: 7. The CDR3 is 13 amino acids. The CDR3 region is CASSTGVGTEAFF. In DNA form, the CDR3 reads TGTGCCAGCTCAACAGGGGTAGGCACTGAAGCTTTCTTT.

The V and J genes are TRBV6-5 and TRBJ1-1; D is undetermined. CDR1 is MNHEY, CDR2 SVGAGI, per germline. Trimming cost V 4 bases and J 10 bases, with 16 bases left between them. CDR3 length: 13 amino acids. This chain's CDR3 is CASSSQVKGGAFF. CDR3 coding DNA: TGTGCCAGCAGTTCGCAAGTCAAAGGAGGAGCTTTCTTT.

J is TRBJ2-7 and V is TRBV20-1; the match to TRBD1 covers 8 bases. The CDR3 contains 16 residues. Looked up from germline, CDR1 is DFQATT and CDR2 is SNEGSKA (reference sequence). V shed 1 base and J 3 bases; nucleotides not matched to a gene: 11. The CDR3 bases are TGCAGTGCTAGAGGACAGGGGTCCTTCGTAATCTACGAGCAGTACTTC. Translated: CSARGQGSFVIYEQYF.

For the CDR3, the DNA is TGTGCCAGCAGTTACGGCGGGCAGGGAGTTCCTGGGGCCAACGTCCTGACTTTC. Amino acids: CASSYGGQGVPGANVLTF. The chain is built from TRBV6-2 or TRBV6-3 and TRBJ2-6; D assignment may be TRBD1 or TRBD2 (5 bases each). This CDR3 has 18 amino acids. Trimming shortened V by 2 bases and J by 2 bases, and 16 bases separated the two germline ends. In germline, CDR1 is MNHEY, CDR2 SVGEGT.

This clonotype was counted many times. This chain links TRBV7-8 with TRBJ2-3; possible D gene TRBD2, 5 bases. The CDR3 covers 13 residues. Germline loops: CDR1 SGHVS, CDR2 FQNEAQ. Trimming took 7 bases from V and 2 from J, leaving 10 bases between them. The CDR3 here is CASTSTITDTQYF. The CDR3 nucleotides read TGTGCCAGCACTTCGACTATCACAGATACGCAGTATTTT.

This clonotype was seen at least ten times. The gene calls are TRBV11-1 and TRBJ1-2; D gene ambiguous. Looked up from germline, CDR1 is SGHAT and CDR2 is FQDESV (reference sequence). This CDR3 spans 13 amino acids. V was cut by 2 bases and J by 0 bases, with 4 bases left in between. The CDR3 DNA reads as TGTGCCAGCAGCTTACAAGCTAACTATGGCTACACCTTC. It encodes CASSLQANYGYTF.

This chain connects TRBV6-5 to TRBJ1-4; D is perhaps TRBD1 (6 bases). Germline lookup yields CDR1 MNHEY and CDR2 SVGAGI. V was shortened by 0 bases and J by 3 bases, with 8 bases between the two germline ends. The CDR3 covers 15 residues. The CDR3 region is CASSYSRQANEKLFF. CDR3 in DNA: TGTGCCAGCAGTTACTCCCGACAGGCTAATGAAAAACTGTTTTTT.

V usage is TRBV13 and J usage is TRBJ2-1, with 7 bases that match TRBD1. The length of the CDR3 is 15 residues. Germline assignment: CDR1 PRHDT and CDR2 FYEKMQ (reference sequence). After removal of 4 bases from V and 5 bases from J, the junction contained 8 bases not matched to a gene. The CDR3 bases are TGTGCCAGCAGCTCCCGGACAGGTTTTGACAATGAGCAGTTCTTC. It is translated as CASSSRTGFDNEQFF.

The table lists this clonotype with a few counts. V gene TRBV11-2 combines with J gene TRBJ2-4, with TRBD1 matching 7 bases. The CDR3 covers 15 residues. V lost 1 base and J lost 6; bases outside the gene matches: 6. Germline V gene lookup returns CDR1 SGHAT and CDR2 FQNNGV. CDR3 bases: TGTGCCAGCAGCTTAGTAGGGGGCGGCGGAAACATTCAGTACTTC. This sequence encodes CASSLVGGGGNIQYF.

In its sample, this clonotype was seen a few times. This chain uses TRBV20-1 with TRBJ2-1, with 11 bases that match TRBD1. CDR1 and CDR2 from the germline V gene are DFQATT and SNEGSKA (reference sequence). This CDR3 comprises 20 residues. V trimming: 3 bases; J trimming: 8 bases; junction bases outside the gene matches: 24. CDR3 loop: CSASTGTGGFGHVDRDEQFF. CDR3 nucleotide sequence: TGCAGTGCTAGCACCGGGACAGGGGGTTTTGGACATGTGGATAGGGATGAGCAGTTCTTC.

Regarding this clonotype: This may come from a read error, since a much larger clone is one base off. The chain recombines TRBV7-9 with TRBJ2-1, with D hard to call. Trimming took off 0 bases at V and 10 bases at J, with 7 bases between the two ends. Germline V CDR1 and CDR2: SEHNR, FQNEAQ (reference sequence). The CDR3 runs to 12 residues. The CDR3 sequence: CASSLAPAEQFF. DNA for the CDR3: TGTGCCAGCAGCTTAGCGCCCGCAGAGCAGTTCTTC. The whole variable domain, filled in from reference TRBV7-9 and TRBJ2-1, reads DTGVSQNPRHKITKRGQNVTFRCDPISEHNRLYWYRQTLGQGPEFLTYFQNEAQLEKSRLLSDRFSAERPKGSFSTLEIQRTEQGDSAMYLCASSLAPAEQFFGPGTRLTVL.

This clonotype was counted ten times or more. This chain uses TRBV12-3 or TRBV12-4 with TRBJ1-5; a possible D gene is TRBD1 (5 bases). The germline V and J ends were trimmed by 4 bases and 6 bases, with 13 bases remaining between them. CDR3 length: 14 amino acids. The DNA of the CDR3 is TGTGCCAGCAGTTGGGGACTAGCAGGTCAGCCCCAGCATTTT. It codes for CASSWGLAGQPQHF.

A few counts support this clonotype. The chain has TRBV12-3 or TRBV12-4 and TRBJ2-1, with D tentatively TRBD1 or TRBD2 (6 bases each). The length of the CDR3 is 12 residues. With 8 bases removed from V and 4 bases from J, the gap between germline ends came to 9 bases. Here the CDR3 reads CASGGPYNEQFF. DNA for the CDR3: TGTGCCAGCGGGGGGCCATACAATGAGCAGTTCTTC.

The chain uses TRBV20-1 and TRBJ1-6, with 8 bases identical to TRBD1. This CDR3 region has 18 residues. Trimming removed 2 bases from V and 0 bases from J; junction bases left unmatched: 9. The V gene's germline CDR1 is DFQATT and CDR2 SNEGSKA (reference sequence). In DNA, the CDR3 is TGCAGTGCTAGATGGGACAGGATATTAAGCTCCTATAATTCACCCCTCCACTTT. It is translated as CSARWDRILSSYNSPLHF.

This clonotype was seen at least ten times. The V call is TRBV4-3, the J call TRBJ2-7; D is unclear. Trimming took 1 base from V and 6 from J, leaving 13 bases between them. In germline, CDR1 is LGHNA, CDR2 YSLEER. The CDR3 extends over 14 amino acids. In DNA form, the CDR3 reads TGCGCCAGCAGCCAAGCCACCTCGAATGGCGAGCAGTACTTC. This codes for CASSQATSNGEQYF.

This clonotype was recorded a few times. The chain couples TRBV24-1 to TRBJ2-3; 8 positions match TRBD1. V was pared by 4 bases and J by 5 bases, with 4 bases of the junction left unmatched. Per the germline V gene, CDR1 is KGHDR and CDR2 is SFDVKD. This CDR3 is 14 amino acids long. In nucleotides, the CDR3 is TGTGCCACCAGTGAGGACAGGGAAGGAGATACGCAGTATTTT. Translated: CATSEDREGDTQYF.

The V gene is TRBV6-6, the J gene TRBJ2-7; TRBD1 is a possible D gene (5 bases). Germline assignment: CDR1 MNHNY and CDR2 SVGAGI (reference sequence). Trimming took off 2 bases at V and 3 bases at J, with 14 bases between the two ends. The CDR3 covers 15 residues. The CDR3: CASSYILDSHYEQYF. The CDR3 region has the DNA TGTGCCAGCAGTTACATCCTAGACAGTCACTACGAGCAGTACTTC.

This clonotype has a count of ten or more. This chain connects TRBV7-2 to TRBJ2-5; TRBD2 might be the D (5 bases). Germline V CDR1 and CDR2: SGHTA, FQGNSA. There are 15 residues in the CDR3. V shed 1 base and J shed 3 bases, with 12 bases lying between them. Here the CDR3 DNA reads TGTGCCAGCAGCTTAGTCGGGCGGGTTAAAGAGACCCAGTACTTC. Residues: CASSLVGRVKETQYF.

There are many counts of this clonotype. The genes are TRBV7-2 and TRBJ2-7; D possibly corresponds to TRBD1 (5 bases). Germline V CDR1 and CDR2: SGHTA, FQGNSA. Deletions cut 1 base from V and 3 bases from J, with 7 bases between. CDR3 size: 13 residues. The CDR3 DNA reads as TGTGCCAGCAGCTTAGTAGGGGACTACGAGCAGTACTTC. Encoded protein: CASSLVGDYEQYF. The full variable domain, with the rest looked up from reference TRBV7-2 and TRBJ2-7, is GAGVSQSPSNKVTEKGKDVELRCDPISGHTALYWYRQSLGQGLEFLIYFQGNSAPDKSGLPSDRFSAERTGGSVSTLTIQRTQQEDSAVYLCASSLVGDYEQYFGPGTRLTVT.

The V call is TRBV28, the J call TRBJ2-2; TRBD1 matches at 7 bases. The CDR3 consists of 14 residues. After removal of 4 bases from V and 1 base from J, the junction contained 0 bases not matched to a gene. Germline CDR1 MDHEN, CDR2 SYDVKM. The CDR3 DNA reads TGTGCCAGCAGTTGGACAGGGAACACCGGGGAGCTGTTTTTT. Protein product: CASSWTGNTGELFF.

The J gene is TRBJ2-7, the V gene TRBV18; TRBD1 or TRBD2 may be the D gene (5 bases each). V was trimmed by 3 bases and J by 6 bases, leaving 18 bases between them. Germline CDR1 is KGHSH and CDR2 is LQKENI. The CDR3 spans 15 residues. CDR3 in amino acids: CASSPYGAESGEQYF. The CDR3 DNA reads TGTGCCAGCTCACCTTACGGGGCAGAAAGTGGCGAGCAGTACTTC.

This chain links TRBV4-2 with TRBJ2-2, with 7 positions matching TRBD2. CDR1 is LGHNA, CDR2 YNFKEQ, per germline. The CDR3 length is 17 residues. V lost 0 bases, J lost 3 bases, and 7 bases stayed unmatched. The DNA of the CDR3 is TGTGCCAGCAGCCAAGATCCTGGCGGGGGATACACCGGGGAGCTGTTTTTT. Amino acid sequence: CASSQDPGGGYTGELFF.